These 20 T cell receptor beta chains share one sample of origin, sequenced in a study of read filtering for tumor transcriptome and immune sequencing. From approximately 400 ng of RNA, a library with molecular barcoded alpha/delta and beta/gamma adaptors was made. TCRdb recomputed calls from the reads with MiXCR, one row per CDR3 protein. The sample has roughly 130,000 distinct CDR3 sequences, 13% seen once. Input material: a population of CD138-negative cells sorted from bone marrow. The receptor set was obtained from a donor aged 40 or older with multiple myeloma.

Concerning this clonotype itself: A read error is likely, as this CDR3 ends without the conserved phenylalanine or tryptophan. J is TRBJ2-6 and V is TRBV7-2; 8 bases agree with TRBD1. The trim removed 7 bases at V and 3 bases at J, leaving 8 bases unmatched. The CDR3 contains 16 residues. CDR1 is SGHTA, CDR2 FQGNSA, per germline. CDR3: CASNSGQGGGANVLTS. CDR3 nucleotide sequence: TGTGCCAGCAACTCTGGACAGGGCGGTGGGGCCAACGTCCTGACTTCC.

This clonotype was seen many times. The V call is TRBV19, the J call TRBJ2-1; 10 nucleotides match TRBD2. This CDR3 is built from 14 residues. The ends lost 9 bases at V and 8 bases at J; junction bases unmatched: 10. Germline values: CDR1 LNHDA, CDR2 SQIVND (reference sequence). This CDR3 is CASERLAGVDEQFF. The CDR3 DNA reads as TGTGCCAGCGAGAGGCTAGCGGGAGTCGATGAGCAGTTCTTC.

This clonotype was counted between two and nine times. A much larger clonotype is one base distant, so this may be a read error. The V gene is TRBV6-1, the J gene TRBJ1-6; 8 bases are a match to TRBD1. Trimming at V came to 4 bases and at J to 9 bases, leaving 8 bases not matched to a gene. This CDR3 contains 15 residues. Germline lookup yields CDR1 MNHNS and CDR2 SASEGT. CDR3 sequence: CASSGQGPSGSPLHF. Here the CDR3 DNA reads TGTGCCAGCAGTGGACAGGGGCCCAGTGGTTCACCCCTCCACTTT.

The sample holds many counts of this clonotype. The CDR3 DNA reads as TGTGCCAGCACTCGGGCCGGGGGGGCACCCCTCCACTTT. Protein product: CASTRAGGAPLHF. This chain connects TRBV5-6 to TRBJ1-6; weak D call: TRBD1 (5 bases). V was clipped by 6 bases and J by 11 bases, with 15 bases between them. The CDR3 contains 13 residues. Germline lookup yields CDR1 SGHDT and CDR2 YYEEEE. The entire variable domain, with the rest obtained from reference TRBV5-6 and TRBJ1-6, is as follows: DAGVTQSPTHLIKTRGQQVTLRCSPKSGHDTVSWYQQALGQGPQFIFQYYEEEERQRGNFPDRFSGHQFPNYSSELNVNALLLGDSALYLCASTRAGGAPLHFGNGTRLTVT.

The V gene is TRBV5-1, the J gene TRBJ1-1; 7 bases line up with TRBD1. There are 14 residues in the CDR3. The V segment lost 8 bases and the J segment 1 base; nucleotides outside the gene matches: 8. CDR1 and CDR2 (germline): SGHRS, YFSETQ. The CDR3 nucleotides read TGCGCCAGTACCACCGGGACAGCGAACACTGAAGCTTTCTTT. This codes for CASTTGTANTEAFF. Together with reference TRBV5-1 and TRBJ1-1, the CDR3 gives the full variable domain: KAGVTQTPRYLIKTRGQQVTLSCSPISGHRSVSWYQQTPGQGLQFLFEYFSETQRNKGNFPGRFSGRQFSNSRSEMNVSTLELGDSALYLCASTTGTANTEAFFGQGTRLTVV.

This clonotype was recorded many times. The chain has TRBV6-6 and TRBJ2-6, with D perhaps TRBD1 (6 bases). The germline gives CDR1 MNHNY, CDR2 SVGAGI (reference sequence). The CDR3 runs to 17 residues. V was cut by 8 bases and J by 2 bases, with 19 bases left in between. The CDR3 spells CASSPWQGYPGANVLTF. CDR3 bases: TGTGCCAGCTCACCTTGGCAGGGGTATCCTGGGGCCAACGTCCTGACTTTC.

This clonotype appeared a few times. CDR3 DNA sequence: TGTGCCAGTAGGCCGCTTACGGGACAGGGCAAAAACATTCAGTACTTC. This codes for CASRPLTGQGKNIQYF. The V call is TRBV19, the J call TRBJ2-4, with 9 bases aligning to TRBD1. There are 16 residues in the CDR3. The germline CDR1 and CDR2 sequences are LNHDA and SQIVND (reference sequence). Losses at the gene ends were 6 bases for V and 3 bases for J; bases not matched to a gene: 9.

This clonotype was counted many times. The V and J genes are TRBV29-1 and TRBJ2-3; 10 positions agree with TRBD2. Germline V lookup: CDR1 SQVTM, CDR2 ANQGSEA. V lost 4 bases to trimming and J lost 0 bases; unmatched junction nucleotides: 7. The CDR3 has 16 amino acids. CDR3 residues: CSVVRSGGPSTDTQYF. As DNA, the CDR3 is TGCAGCGTTGTACGTAGCGGGGGGCCAAGCACAGATACGCAGTATTTT.

To note about this clonotype: A single base separates this from a much larger clone, so it may be a read error. Likely a read error: the CDR3 ends without its conserved phenylalanine or tryptophan. V is TRBV9 and J is TRBJ2-3, with unresolved D. The V end was cut by 1 base, the J end by 6 bases, with 9 bases between. CDR3 length: 13 residues. Germline assignment: CDR1 SGDLS and CDR2 YYNGEE. The CDR3 protein is CASSVNDGDTQYL. Here the CDR3 DNA reads TGTGCCAGCAGCGTAAACGACGGCGATACGCAGTATCTT.

This clonotype was recorded at least ten times. The V call is TRBV7-8, the J call TRBJ1-1; maybe TRBD1 (6 bases). Germline V gives CDR1 SGHVS, CDR2 FQNEAQ. CDR3 size: 15 residues. V was trimmed by 5 bases and J by 2 bases, leaving 15 bases between them. For the CDR3, the DNA is TGTGCCAGCAGCCCTCGGGACAACGCAAACACTGAAGCTTTCTTT. Its protein product is CASSPRDNANTEAFF.

This clonotype was counted at least ten times. This rearrangement joins TRBV29-1 to TRBJ2-7; TRBD1 matches 12 bases. CDR3 length: 13 amino acids. Trimming took 6 bases from V and 4 from J; bases not matched to a gene: 4. Germline V CDR1 and CDR2: SQVTM, ANQGSEA. CDR3 loop: CSVPGQGAYEQYF. In nucleotides, the CDR3 is TGCAGCGTCCCGGGACAGGGGGCATACGAGCAGTACTTC.

In regard to this clonotype: A much larger clone lies one base from this, so it may be a read error. This sequence joins TRBV5-1 and TRBJ2-3, with TRBD1 identical over 7 bases. Germline V CDR1 and CDR2: SGHRS, YFSETQ. This CDR3 is built from 13 residues. The CDR3 DNA is TGCACCAGCACCTTACAGGGGCGGGATACGCAGTATTTT. Translating gives CTSTLQGRDTQYF.

This clonotype was counted many times. The chain employs TRBV10-2 and TRBJ2-2; D remains unclear. The CDR3 consists of 14 residues. Trimming left V 7 bases short and J 3 bases short, with 12 bases between. Germline CDR1 reads WSHSY; CDR2 reads SAAADI. For the CDR3, the DNA is TGCGCCAGCACCCCGCAGGCCTACACCGGGGAGCTGTTTTTT. Its protein product is CASTPQAYTGELFF.

The chain employs TRBV5-1 and TRBJ2-3, with unresolved D. Trimming cost V 0 bases and J 0 bases, with 8 bases left between them. The germline V gene has CDR1 SGHRS and CDR2 YFSETQ. The length of the CDR3 is 15 residues. The CDR3 sequence: CASSLVQSSTDTQYF. The CDR3 nucleotides are TGCGCCAGCAGCTTGGTGCAGAGTAGCACAGATACGCAGTATTTT.

Ten or more counts support this clonotype. The chain uses TRBV11-2 and TRBJ2-3; D tentatively reads TRBD1 or TRBD2 (5 bases each). There are 16 residues in the CDR3. Germline V gene sequence: CDR1 SGHAT, CDR2 FQNNGV. V was shortened by 4 bases and J by 1 base, with 15 bases between the two germline ends. The CDR3 nucleotides are TGTGCCAGCAGCTATGGGGCCAGCGGCCGCACAGATACGCAGTATTTT. It specifies CASSYGASGRTDTQYF.

This clonotype was counted ten times or more. The chain joins TRBV7-3 to TRBJ1-5, with D hard to call. Germline values: CDR1 SGHTA, CDR2 FQGTGA. Trimming stripped 0 bases from V and 5 bases from J, with 11 bases between. The CDR3 length is 15 residues. CDR3 sequence: CASSLTPERHQPQHF. As DNA, the CDR3 is TGTGCCAGCAGCTTAACCCCGGAGAGACATCAGCCCCAGCATTTT.

In this sample, this clonotype turned up many times. The V call is TRBV7-2, the J call TRBJ2-3, with D possibly matching TRBD2 (6 bases). V lost 5 bases to trimming and J lost 1 base, with 13 bases between them. The V gene's germline CDR1 is SGHTA and CDR2 FQGNSA. The CDR3 length is 15 residues. Here the CDR3 DNA reads TGTGCCAGCAGCCCTCGCGGGATGGGCACAGATACGCAGTATTTT. Protein product: CASSPRGMGTDTQYF.

This clonotype was seen repeatedly, ten times or more. V gene TRBV20-1 combines with J gene TRBJ2-3; 7 bases are shared with TRBD2. Trimming at V came to 0 bases and at J to 2 bases, leaving 8 bases not matched to a gene. The CDR3 spans 16 residues. Germline assignment: CDR1 DFQATT and CDR2 SNEGSKA (reference sequence). CDR3 residues: CSARDPSGTDTDTQYF. In DNA, the CDR3 is TGCAGTGCTAGAGACCCCAGCGGGACCGACACAGATACGCAGTATTTT.

This clonotype has a count of ten or more. The rearrangement joins TRBV6-5 to TRBJ2-7, with D possibly matching TRBD1 (5 bases). Looked up from germline, CDR1 is MNHEY and CDR2 is SVGAGI. V shed 5 bases and J shed 2 bases, with 13 bases lying between them. The CDR3 runs to 14 residues. CDR3 bases: TGTGCCAGCAGTACCATCGACAGAGCCTACGAGCAGTACTTC. Protein sequence: CASSTIDRAYEQYF.

This clonotype was counted at least ten times. CDR3: CASSPGLAGASSYNEQFF. The CDR3 DNA follows: TGTGCCAGCAGCCCCGGACTAGCGGGAGCGTCATCCTACAATGAGCAGTTCTTC. This rearrangement joins TRBV7-3 to TRBJ2-1; 13 nucleotides match TRBD2. There are 18 residues in the CDR3. In germline, CDR1 is SGHTA, CDR2 FQGTGA. The V and J ends lost 5 bases and 1 base, in that order; junction bases with no gene match: 8.